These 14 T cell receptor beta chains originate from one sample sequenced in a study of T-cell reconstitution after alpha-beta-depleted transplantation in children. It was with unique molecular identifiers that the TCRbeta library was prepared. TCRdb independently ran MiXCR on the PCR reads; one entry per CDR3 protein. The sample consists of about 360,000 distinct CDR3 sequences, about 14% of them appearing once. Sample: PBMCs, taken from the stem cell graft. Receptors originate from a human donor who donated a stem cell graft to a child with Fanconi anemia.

Here the CDR3 DNA reads TGTGCCAGCTCACCGGCGGACAGGGAGGAGAATGAGCAGTTCTTC. This gives the protein CASSPADREENEQFF. V and J are TRBV18 and TRBJ2-1, with TRBD1 matching over 8 bases. Germline trimming cut 3 bases from V and 7 bases from J; bases unmatched to any gene: 8. The CDR3 has 15 residues. CDR1 KGHSH and CDR2 LQKENI come from the germline V gene.

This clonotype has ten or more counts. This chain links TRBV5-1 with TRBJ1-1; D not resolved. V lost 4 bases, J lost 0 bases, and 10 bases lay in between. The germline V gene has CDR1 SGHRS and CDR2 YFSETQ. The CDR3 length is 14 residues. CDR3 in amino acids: CASSMLGMNTEAFF. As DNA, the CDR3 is TGCGCCAGCAGCATGCTAGGGATGAACACTGAAGCTTTCTTT.

CDR3 coding DNA: TGCGCCAGCAGGATAGGGGGCAGTTTGCGTCAAGAGACCCAGTACTTC. As protein: CASRIGGSLRQETQYF. The V gene is TRBV5-1, the J gene TRBJ2-5, with 7 bases identical to TRBD1. Germline V gene lookup returns CDR1 SGHRS and CDR2 YFSETQ. The CDR3 spans 16 residues. V trimming: 5 bases; J trimming: 2 bases; junction bases outside the gene matches: 12.

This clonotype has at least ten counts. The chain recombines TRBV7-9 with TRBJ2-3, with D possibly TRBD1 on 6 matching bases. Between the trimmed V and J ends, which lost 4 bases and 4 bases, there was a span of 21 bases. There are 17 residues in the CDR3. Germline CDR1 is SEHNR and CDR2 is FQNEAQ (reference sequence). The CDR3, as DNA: TGTGCCAGCAGCTATTGGGGATCGCCAGGGGAAGCAGATACGCAGTATTTT. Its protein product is CASSYWGSPGEADTQYF. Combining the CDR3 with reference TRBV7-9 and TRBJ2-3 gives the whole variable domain DTGVSQNPRHKITKRGQNVTFRCDPISEHNRLYWYRQTLGQGPEFLTYFQNEAQLEKSRLLSDRFSAERPKGSFSTLEIQRTEQGDSAMYLCASSYWGSPGEADTQYFGPGTRLTVL.

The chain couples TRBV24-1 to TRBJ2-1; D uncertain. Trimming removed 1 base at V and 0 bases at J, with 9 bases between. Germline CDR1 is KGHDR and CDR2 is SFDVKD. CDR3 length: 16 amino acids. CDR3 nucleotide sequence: TGTGCCACCAGTGATTTCCCAGAAAGCTCCTACAATGAGCAGTTCTTC. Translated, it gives CATSDFPESSYNEQFF.

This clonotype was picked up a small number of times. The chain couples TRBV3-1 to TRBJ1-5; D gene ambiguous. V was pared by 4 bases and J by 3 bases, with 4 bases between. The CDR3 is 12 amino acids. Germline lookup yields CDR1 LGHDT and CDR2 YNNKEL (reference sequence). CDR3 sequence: CASSRDNQPQHF. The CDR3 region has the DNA TGTGCCAGCAGCCGAGACAATCAGCCCCAGCATTTT. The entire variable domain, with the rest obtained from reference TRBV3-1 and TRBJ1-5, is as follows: DTAVSQTPKYLVTQMGNDKSIKCEQNLGHDTMYWYKQDSKKFLKIMFSYNNKELIINETVPNRFSPKSPDKAHLNLHINSLELGDSAVYFCASSRDNQPQHFGDGTRLSIL.

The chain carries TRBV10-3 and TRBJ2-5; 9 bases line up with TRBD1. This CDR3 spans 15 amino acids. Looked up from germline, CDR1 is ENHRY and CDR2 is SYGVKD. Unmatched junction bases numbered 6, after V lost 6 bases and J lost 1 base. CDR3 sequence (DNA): TGTGCCATCAGGAAACAGGGGGCTCCCCAAGAGACCCAGTACTTC. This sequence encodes CAIRKQGAPQETQYF.

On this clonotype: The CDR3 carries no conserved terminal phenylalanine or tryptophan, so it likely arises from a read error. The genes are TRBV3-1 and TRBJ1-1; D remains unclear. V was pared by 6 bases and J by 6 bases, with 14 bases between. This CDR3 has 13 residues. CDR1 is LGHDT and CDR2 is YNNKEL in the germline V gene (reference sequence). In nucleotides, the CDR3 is TGTGCCAGCAGACGTACCCGGAGTGCTGAAGCTTTCATT. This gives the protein CASRRTRSAEAFI.

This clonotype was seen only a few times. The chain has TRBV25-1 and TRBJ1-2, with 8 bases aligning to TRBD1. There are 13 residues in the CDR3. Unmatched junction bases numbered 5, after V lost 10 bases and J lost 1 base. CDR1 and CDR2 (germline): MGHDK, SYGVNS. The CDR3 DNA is TGTGCCACCCAGACAGGGGTTAACTATGGCTACACCTTC. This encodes CATQTGVNYGYTF.

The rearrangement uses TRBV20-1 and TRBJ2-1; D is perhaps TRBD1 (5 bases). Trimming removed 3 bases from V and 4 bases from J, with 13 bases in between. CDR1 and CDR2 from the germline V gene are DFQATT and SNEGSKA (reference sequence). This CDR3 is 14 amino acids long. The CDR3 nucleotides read TGCAGTGCTAGCCTTAGGGGTATTTACAATGAGCAGTTCTTC. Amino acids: CSASLRGIYNEQFF.

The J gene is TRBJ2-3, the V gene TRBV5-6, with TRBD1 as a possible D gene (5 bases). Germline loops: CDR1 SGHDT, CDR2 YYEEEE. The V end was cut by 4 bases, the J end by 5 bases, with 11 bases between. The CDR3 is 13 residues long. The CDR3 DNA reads TGTGCCAGCAGCGTCAGGGCGGAAGATACGCAGTATTTT. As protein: CASSVRAEDTQYF.

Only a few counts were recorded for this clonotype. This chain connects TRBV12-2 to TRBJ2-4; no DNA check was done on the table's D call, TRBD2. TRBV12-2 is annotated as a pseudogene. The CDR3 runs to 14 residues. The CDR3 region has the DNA TGTGCAAGTCGCCGAGTCCCCAGGCAGAACATTCAGTACTTC. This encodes CASRRVPRQNIQYF.

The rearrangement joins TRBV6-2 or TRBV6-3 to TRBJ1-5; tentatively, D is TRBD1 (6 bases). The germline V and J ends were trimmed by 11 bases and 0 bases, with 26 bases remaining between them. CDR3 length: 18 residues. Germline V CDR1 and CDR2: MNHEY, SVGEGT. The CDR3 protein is CARGGRIGDPYSNQPQHF. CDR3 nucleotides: TGTGCCCGAGGGGGAAGGATCGGGGATCCGTATAGCAATCAGCCCCAGCATTTT.

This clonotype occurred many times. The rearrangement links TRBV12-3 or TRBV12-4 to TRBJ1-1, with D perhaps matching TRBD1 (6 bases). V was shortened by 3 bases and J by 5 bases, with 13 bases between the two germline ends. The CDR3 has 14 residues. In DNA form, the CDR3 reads TGTGCCAGCAGTTTTCAGGGGAGTGTTACTGAAGCTTTCTTT. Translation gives CASSFQGSVTEAFF.